This T cell receptor (beta chain) is from a study of OX40 agonist ivuxolimab in advanced cancers. Study overall: Anti-PD-1, anti-PD-L1 or anti-CTLA-4 therapy given earlier was allowed, and around 40% had some.

The V gene's germline CDR1 is MGHRA and CDR2 YSYEKL. Trimming stripped 3 bases from V and 0 bases from J, with 8 bases between. This CDR3 has 14 residues. Prior autoimmune disease or systemic immunosuppression barred patients. Clones were sequenced by immunoSEQ multiplex PCR, and TCRdb holds only the in-frame ones, with some missing. This table has about 43,000 clones, more than 70% appearing once. The receptor was derived from an adult with an advanced solid tumor such as melanoma, head and neck, liver or kidney cancer. V gene TRBV4-1 combines with J gene TRBJ1-2; D gene uncertain. Sequencing used CD4+ or CD8+ T cells sorted from blood, obtained in a trial of the OX40 agonist ivuxolimab. The CDR3 bases are TGCGCCAGCAGCCAGGTCTTAGCTAACTATGGCTACACCTTC. Its translation: CASSQVLANYGYTF.